The 2 T cell receptor beta chains given below trace back to one sample, sequenced in a study of patients and donors after allogeneic stem cell transplantation. Using its own MiXCR run on the RT-PCR reads, TCRdb lists one record per CDR3 protein. This table has 200,000 to 250,000 distinct CDR3 sequences, roughly 15% appearing once. Sequencing was performed on blood, either unsorted or a sorted T cell fraction (not recorded which). The receptors derive from a human donor who was either an allogeneic HSCT recipient or a stem cell or donor lymphocyte infusion donor (not recorded which). It is not recorded whose cells these are; they may come from a transplant donor.

The chain uses TRBV5-6 and TRBJ1-2; 10 nucleotides line up with TRBD1. The CDR3 covers 16 residues. Germline CDR1 reads SGHDT; CDR2 reads YYEEEE. Trimming removed 5 bases from V and 0 bases from J; junction bases left unmatched: 7. The CDR3 DNA sequence: TGTGCCAGCAGATTACCCGGGACAGGGGCTAACTATGGCTACACCTTC. It encodes CASRLPGTGANYGYTF.

The V and J genes are TRBV30 and TRBJ1-1; D uncertain. This CDR3 region has 11 residues. V gave up 2 bases and J gave up 7 bases, with 8 bases separating them. The germline CDR1 and CDR2 sequences are GTSNPN and SVGIG (reference sequence). DNA of the CDR3: TGTGCCTGGAGTCGAGCCTTTGAAGCTTTCTTT. Translating it yields CAWSRAFEAFF.